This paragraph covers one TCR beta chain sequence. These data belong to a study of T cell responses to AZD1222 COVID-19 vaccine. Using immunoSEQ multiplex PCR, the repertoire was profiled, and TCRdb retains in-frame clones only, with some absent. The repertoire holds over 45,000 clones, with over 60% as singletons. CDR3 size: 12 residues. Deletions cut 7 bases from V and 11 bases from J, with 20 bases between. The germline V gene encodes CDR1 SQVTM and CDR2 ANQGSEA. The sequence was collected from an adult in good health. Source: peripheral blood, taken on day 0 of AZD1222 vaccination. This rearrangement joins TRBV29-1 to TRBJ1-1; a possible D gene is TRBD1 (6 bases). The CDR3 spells CSAQFGGAGAFF. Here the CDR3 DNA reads TGCAGCGCCCAATTCGGGGGGGCGGGTGCTTTCTTT.